The present T cell receptor (beta chain) was sequenced within a study of CD8 T cells in ankylosing spondylitis. Overall study results and limits: As reported, disease-linked clones showed significant enrichment in matched ankylosing spondylitis synovial fluid. What appeared characteristic of ankylosing spondylitis blood was a TCR beta motif of 7 or 8 highly homologous variants. Certain motif variants had earlier appeared in reactive arthritis synovial fluid and blood.

Quantitative 5'-RACE with molecular barcodes produced the TCR beta libraries. A single record per CDR3 protein comes from TCRdb applying MiXCR to the 5' RACE reads. Altogether 350,000 or so distinct CDR3 sequences are present, 14% to 15% being singletons, with the ten largest covering around 0.99%. This CDR3 spans 14 amino acids. Germline V gene data show CDR1 as DFQATT and CDR2 as SNEGSKA (reference sequence). Comment on this clonotype: Antigen unknown. Germline and junction disagree at one end, which may indicate a read error.

What was sequenced was blood, either unsorted or a sorted T cell fraction (not recorded which). The chain joins TRBV20-1 to TRBJ1-1, with D uncertain. This TCR came from a male donor with ankylosing spondylitis or in good health (not recorded which). CDR3 loop: CSAREGIMNTEAFF. The CDR3 DNA reads as TGCAGTGCGAGAGAAGGGATTATGAACACTGAAGCTTTCTTT.